The next 12 T cell receptor beta chains were all read from a single sample in a study of T cells in localized non-small cell lung cancer. Here immunoSEQ multiplex PCR was the method, and the copy in TCRdb shows in-frame clones only, minus some. The table records 75,000 to 95,000 clones, 80% to 90% of them present only once. The sequencing used peripheral blood, collected before any cancer treatment. The receptor source for this set is a man between 40 and 75 years old with stage I squamous cell lung carcinoma.

This chain links TRBV18 with TRBJ2-1, with TRBD1 as a possible D gene (5 bases). Trimming cost V 4 bases and J 2 bases, with 18 bases left between them. The germline gives CDR1 KGHSH, CDR2 LQKENI. The CDR3 sequence is 17 residues long. The CDR3 DNA reads as TGTGCCAGCTCACTCCGGCCCCCAGGGAACACCTACAATGAGCAGTTCTTC. It encodes CASSLRPPGNTYNEQFF.

This sequence joins TRBV7-9 and TRBJ1-6; D not resolved. This CDR3 contains 15 residues. The ends were cut back, 1 base at V and 9 bases at J, with 13 bases in the middle. The germline gives CDR1 SEHNR, CDR2 FQNEAQ (reference sequence). CDR3 loop: CASSLEAASGSPLHF. DNA of the CDR3: TGTGCCAGCAGCTTAGAAGCAGCCAGCGGTTCACCCCTCCACTTT.

This clone was counted a few times. J is TRBJ2-1 and V is TRBV5-1; 15 positions match TRBD2. The length of the CDR3 is 19 residues. Losses at the gene ends were 1 base for V and 2 bases for J; bases not matched to a gene: 7. The germline V gene encodes CDR1 SGHRS and CDR2 YFSETQ. The DNA of the CDR3 is TGCGCCAGCAGCTTGTCTATAGGACTAGCGGGGGGGGCCTACAATGAGCAGTTCTTC. The encoded protein is CASSLSIGLAGGAYNEQFF.

This chain links TRBV7-2 with TRBJ2-7; 7 bases match TRBD1. Germline-derived CDR1 and CDR2 are SGHTA and FQGNSA. V shed 0 bases and J 2 bases; nucleotides not matched to a gene: 4. This CDR3 spans 15 amino acids. CDR3 region: CASSLASGTAYEQYF. CDR3 nucleotides: TGTGCCAGCAGCTTAGCATCGGGGACAGCCTACGAGCAGTACTTC.

The gene calls are TRBV5-1 and TRBJ2-7; D is ambiguous. Trimming shortened V by 0 bases and J by 6 bases, and 13 bases separated the two germline ends. The CDR3 has 14 amino acids. The germline gives CDR1 SGHRS, CDR2 YFSETQ. CDR3 protein: CASSLVDLGSEQYF. In nucleotides, the CDR3 is TGCGCCAGCAGCTTGGTAGACCTGGGATCCGAGCAGTACTTC.

The rearrangement uses TRBV19 and TRBJ2-3; D is ambiguous. CDR1 and CDR2 (germline): LNHDA, SQIVND (reference sequence). The CDR3 consists of 15 residues. V was clipped by 3 bases and J by 1 base, with 11 bases between them. CDR3 DNA: TGTGCCAGTAGTATGAAGGGTGGGGGCACAGATACGCAGTATTTT. Translating it yields CASSMKGGGTDTQYF.

The chain joins TRBV9 to TRBJ1-1; tentatively, D is TRBD1 (6 bases). V gave up 0 bases and J gave up 2 bases, with 8 bases separating them. The germline gives CDR1 SGDLS, CDR2 YYNGEE. The CDR3 is 14 residues long. CDR3 loop: CASSVEGQNTEAFF. The CDR3 coding sequence is TGTGCCAGCAGCGTAGAGGGACAAAACACTGAAGCTTTCTTT.

V usage is TRBV9 and J usage is TRBJ2-2, with 8 bases aligning to TRBD1. Germline V gives CDR1 SGDLS, CDR2 YYNGEE. The CDR3 consists of 15 residues. With V trimmed by 0 bases and J by 7 bases, 5 bases remained unmatched. Written as DNA, the CDR3 is TGTGCCAGCAGCGTAGCACAGGGGGTTAGCGGGGAGCTGTTTTTT. Amino acids: CASSVAQGVSGELFF.

The CDR3 DNA reads as TGTGCCAGCAGACCCGTGGCCCCCTATAATTCACCCCTCCACTTT. Amino acids: CASRPVAPYNSPLHF. The chain uses TRBV28 and TRBJ1-6; D not certain. Trimming pared 6 bases from V and 2 bases from J, leaving 11 bases between. The germline V gene encodes CDR1 MDHEN and CDR2 SYDVKM. The CDR3 is 15 residues long. Filled out from reference TRBV28 and TRBJ1-6, the complete variable domain reads DVKVTQSSRYLVKRTGEKVFLECVQDMDHENMFWYRQDPGLGLRLIYFSYDVKMKEKGDIPEGYSVSREKKERFSLILESASTNQTSMYLCASRPVAPYNSPLHFGNGTRLTVT.

This clone occurred once. The chain is built from TRBV7-9 and TRBJ1-2, with D tentatively TRBD1 (5 bases). V lost 2 bases to trimming and J lost 4 bases, with 11 bases between them. Germline lookup yields CDR1 SEHNR and CDR2 FQNEAQ (reference sequence). The CDR3 totals 14 residues. The CDR3 coding sequence is TGTGCCAGCAGCTTAAACCTGGGGGGCTATGGCTACACCTTC. Its translation: CASSLNLGGYGYTF.

The chain carries TRBV6-1 and TRBJ1-6; tentatively, D is TRBD1 (6 bases). V lost 2 bases, J lost 7 bases, and 15 bases lay in between. This CDR3 comprises 16 residues. Germline V gene sequence: CDR1 MNHNS, CDR2 SASEGT. CDR3 loop: CASSERGGGRNSPLHF. CDR3 bases: TGTGCCAGCAGTGAACGCGGTGGGGGCCGGAATTCACCCCTCCACTTT.

This chain links TRBV11-2 with TRBJ1-5; D gene ambiguous. The CDR3 runs to 13 residues. Trimming stripped 3 bases from V and 7 bases from J, with 10 bases between. Germline V gene sequence: CDR1 SGHAT, CDR2 FQNNGV. The CDR3, as DNA: TGTGCCAGCAGCTTTGGGGAAGACCAGCCCCAGCATTTT. Translated, it gives CASSFGEDQPQHF.